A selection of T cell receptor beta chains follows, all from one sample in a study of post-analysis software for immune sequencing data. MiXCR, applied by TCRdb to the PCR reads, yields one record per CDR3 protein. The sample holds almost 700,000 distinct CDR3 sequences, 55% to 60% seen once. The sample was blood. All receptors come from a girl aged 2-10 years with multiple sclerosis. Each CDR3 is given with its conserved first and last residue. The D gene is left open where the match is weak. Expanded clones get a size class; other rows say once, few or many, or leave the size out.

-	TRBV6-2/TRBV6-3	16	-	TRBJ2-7	TGTGCCAGCAGTTACTTTGGGTACGGGAACTCCTACGAGCAGTACTTC	CASSYFGYGNSYEQYF
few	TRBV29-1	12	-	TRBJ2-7	TGCAGCGTTGTTGGGCAGGGGGGCGAGCAGTACTTC	CSVVGQGGEQYF
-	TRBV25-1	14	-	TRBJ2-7	TGTGCCAGCAGCCCCCGGGGCGGCTACTACGAGCAGTACTTC	CASSPRGGYYEQYF
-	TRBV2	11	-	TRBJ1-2	TGTGCCAGCTGGACTGCTTATGGCTACACCTTC	CASWTAYGYTF
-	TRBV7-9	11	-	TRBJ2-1	TGTGCCAGCAGCCACGCGAAAGGGCAGTTCTTC	CASSHAKGQFF
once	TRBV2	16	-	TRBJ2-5	TGTGCCAGCATCAGCTTGGGCTGGACGGGTCGAGAGACCCAGTACTTC	CASISLGWTGRETQYF
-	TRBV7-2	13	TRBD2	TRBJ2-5	TGTGCCAGCAGCTCAGCGGGGGTCAATGAGCAGTACTTC	CASSSAGVNEQYF
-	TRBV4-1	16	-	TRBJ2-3	TGCGCCAGCAGCCAAGACGAGGTTAAGCCCGAAGATACGCAGTATTTT	CASSQDEVKPEDTQYF
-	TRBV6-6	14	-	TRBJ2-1	TGTGCCAGCAGCCACAGTGGACGCCGGTGGGAGCAGTTCTTC	CASSHSGRRWEQFF
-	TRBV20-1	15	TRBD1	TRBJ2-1	TGCGGCGGGACAGGGGGCGAGGTTAGGTCCGGTGAGCAGTTCTTC	CGGTGGEVRSGEQFF
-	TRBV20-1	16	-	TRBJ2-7	TGCAGCGCTAGGGGTTACGGGACTGGGGGAACCTACGAGCAGTACTTC	CSARGYGTGGTYEQYF
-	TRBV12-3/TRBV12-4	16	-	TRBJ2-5	TGTGCCAGCCGCCGTGGCGGAGGGCGACTCCAAGAGACCCAGTACTTC	CASRRGGGRLQETQYF
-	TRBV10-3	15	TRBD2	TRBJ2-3	TGTGCCATCAGTGGGGAGCGGGAGTCCACAGATACGCAGTATTTT	CAISGERESTDTQYF
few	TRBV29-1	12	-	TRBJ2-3	TGCAGCGTTGAAGGAGCCGTCCATACGCAGTATTTT	CSVEGAVHTQYF
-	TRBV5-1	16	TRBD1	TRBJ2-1	TGCGCCACCTCGCCTGATACAGGGGGGAGGTGGAATGAGCAGTTCTTC	CATSPDTGGRWNEQFF
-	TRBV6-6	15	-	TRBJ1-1	TGTGCCAGCAGTTACTCAGGCAGCCTGAACACTGAAGCTTTCTTT	CASSYSGSLNTEAFF
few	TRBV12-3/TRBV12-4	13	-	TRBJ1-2	TGTGCCAGCAGTTTACGGGTCAACTATGGCTACACCTTC	CASSLRVNYGYTF
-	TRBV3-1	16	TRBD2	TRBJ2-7	TGTGCCAGCAGCCAGGAGGGGCGGGAGACGGGCTACGAGCAGTACTTC	CASSQEGRETGYEQYF
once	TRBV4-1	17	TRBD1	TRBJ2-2	TGCGCCAGCAGCCAAGATCCCTGGGCAGGGGGAACCGGGGAGCTGTTTTTT	CASSQDPWAGGTGELFF
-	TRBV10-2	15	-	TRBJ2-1	TGCGCCAGCAGCCCCGACAGGGGAGGGTGGAATGAGCAGTTCTTC	CASSPDRGGWNEQFF
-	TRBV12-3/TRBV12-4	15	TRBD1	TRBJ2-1	TGTGCCAGCAGTCTTGGACAGGGGGCCGACAATGAGCAGTTCTTC	CASSLGQGADNEQFF
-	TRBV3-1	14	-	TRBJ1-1	TGTACCAGTAGCCAGGACACAGGGAGTCCTGAAGCTTTCTTT	CTSSQDTGSPEAFF
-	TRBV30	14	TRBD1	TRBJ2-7	TGTGCCTGGAGTGTACGAGGGACAGCGGACGAGCAGTACTTC	CAWSVRGTADEQYF
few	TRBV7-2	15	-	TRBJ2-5	TGTGCCAGCAGCTTAGAACGTGGGAGGCGGGAGACCCAGTACTTC	CASSLERGRRETQYF
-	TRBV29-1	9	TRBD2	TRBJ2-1	TGCAGCGTGGGGGGGACCCAGTTCTTC	CSVGGTQFF
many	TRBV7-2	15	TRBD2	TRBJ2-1	TGTGCCAGCAGCCAGCGGGACTGGGGGGGGAATGAGCAGTTCTTC	CASSQRDWGGNEQFF
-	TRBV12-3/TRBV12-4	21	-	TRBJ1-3	TGTGCCAGCAGTGCCGGTGTCGGACGGCAGCCATACACCTTCTCTGGAAACACCATATATTTT	CASSAGVGRQPYTFSGNTIYF
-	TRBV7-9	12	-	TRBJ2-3	TGTGCCAGCAGCTTAGAGCAAGATACGCAGTATTTT	CASSLEQDTQYF
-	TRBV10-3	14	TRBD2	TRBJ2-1	TGTGCCACGACAAAGACTAGCGGGATCAATGAGCAGTTCTTC	CATTKTSGINEQFF
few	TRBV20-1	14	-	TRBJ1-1	TGCAGTGCTAGTGGGGCGCGGATGAACACTGAAGCTTTCTTT	CSASGARMNTEAFF
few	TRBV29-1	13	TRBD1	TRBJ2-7	TGCAGCGTCGGGACAGGGGAGCTCTACGAGCAGTACTTC	CSVGTGELYEQYF
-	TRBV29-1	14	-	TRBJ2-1	TGCAGCGTTCCCCACGGGAGCGCCTACAATGAGCAGTTCTTC	CSVPHGSAYNEQFF
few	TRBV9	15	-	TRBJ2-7	TGTGCTAGCAGCGTAGGGGGGGACAGTTCCTACGAGCAGTACTTC	CASSVGGDSSYEQYF
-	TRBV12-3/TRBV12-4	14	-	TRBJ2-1	TGTGCCAGCAGGGGGAACCCCACCTACAATGAGCAGTTCTTC	CASRGNPTYNEQFF
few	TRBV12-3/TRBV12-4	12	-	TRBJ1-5	TGTGCCAGCAGTTCTACTGATCAGCCCCAGCATTTT	CASSSTDQPQHF
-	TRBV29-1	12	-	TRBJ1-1	TGCAGCGTTCGTGAGGGCACCACTGAAGCTTTCTTT	CSVREGTTEAFF
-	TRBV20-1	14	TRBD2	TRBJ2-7	TGCAGTGCTAGTCGGGCTAGCGGAAACTACGAGCAGTACTTC	CSASRASGNYEQYF
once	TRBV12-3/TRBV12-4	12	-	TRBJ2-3	TGTGCCAGCAGTTTGGCCATTCCGACGCAGTATTTT	CASSLAIPTQYF
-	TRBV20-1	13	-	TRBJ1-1	TGCAGTGCATCTACAGGACGGGTCGCTGAAGCTTTCTTT	CSASTGRVAEAFF
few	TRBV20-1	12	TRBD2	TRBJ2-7	TGCAGTGTTGCGGGAGAAGGCTACGAGCAGTACTTC	CSVAGEGYEQYF
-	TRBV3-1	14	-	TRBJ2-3	TGTGCCAGCAGCCAAGATCACGTCCGACGTCGTCAGTATTTT	CASSQDHVRRRQYF
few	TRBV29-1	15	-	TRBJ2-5	TGCAGCGTTGTGGGCGACCCATTCGGTGGGGAGACCCAGTACTTC	CSVVGDPFGGETQYF
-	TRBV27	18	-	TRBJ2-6	TGTGCCAGCAGTTTAACAGGGATCCTTTTGGGTGGGGCCAACGTCCTGACTTTC	CASSLTGILLGGANVLTF
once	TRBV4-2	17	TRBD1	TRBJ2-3	TGTGCCAGCAGCCAAAGGATCCCGGGACAGGGGACAGATACGCAGTATTTT	CASSQRIPGQGTDTQYF
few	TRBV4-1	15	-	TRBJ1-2	TGCGCCAGCAGCCAAGAATCGGCAGGCTTCTATGGCTACACCTTC	CASSQESAGFYGYTF